This TCR beta chain was sequenced in a study of beta chain features in type 1 diabetes. Study as a whole: The patients were much like the healthy donors in age, gender and cell yields.

This clone showed up just a few times. Its antigen remains unknown. Every bit of the isolated RNA underwent reverse transcription, so sequencing read expressed TCRB transcripts. Read counts averaged roughly 3.7 million for samples of naive, central memory and regulatory T cells. Sequencing was performed with immunoSEQ multiplex PCR; in TCRdb, only in-frame clones are kept and a portion is missing. The sample contains 300,000 to 350,000 clones, about 13% of which appear only once. In total, each donor contributed a single heparinised blood draw that averaged roughly 100 mL. Study-wide findings and caveats: Shorter TCRB CDR3s, moderately but significantly so, marked every one of the four CD4+ subsets in Type 1 diabetes patients.

The material sequenced was naive CD4+ T cells from blood. The clonotype was recovered from a woman younger than 35 with type 1 diabetes.

The CDR3 protein is CASSLGGKYTGELFF. In DNA form, the CDR3 reads TGTGCCAGTAGTCTAGGAGGGAAGTACACCGGGGAGCTGTTTTTT. The chain couples TRBV19 to TRBJ2-2, with D maybe TRBD2 (6 bases). This CDR3 contains 15 residues. Germline V gene data show CDR1 as LNHDA and CDR2 as SQIVND (reference sequence). Trimming removed 5 bases from V and 3 bases from J, with 13 bases in between.